Given below is one T cell receptor (beta chain) in context. Primers: 60 Vbeta forward and 13 Jbeta reverse. Profiled with immunoSEQ multiplex PCR; TCRdb holds only in-frame clones, not every one. This table has around 50,000 clones, 70% to 85% appearing once. The V gene's germline CDR1 is ENHRY and CDR2 SYGVKD. Between the trimmed V and J ends, which lost 4 bases and 3 bases, there was a span of 15 bases. The CDR3 extends over 15 amino acids. These data are taken from a study of cytomegalovirus exposure and HLA in healthy donors. Sequencing input: PBMCs. The V call is TRBV10-3, the J call TRBJ1-2; D is unclear. The receptor comes from a man in his fifties or sixties in good health and CMV-seronegative. The CDR3 loop reads CAISAHSEFHYGYTF. For the CDR3, the DNA is TGTGCCATCAGTGCCCATTCTGAGTTCCACTATGGCTACACCTTC.